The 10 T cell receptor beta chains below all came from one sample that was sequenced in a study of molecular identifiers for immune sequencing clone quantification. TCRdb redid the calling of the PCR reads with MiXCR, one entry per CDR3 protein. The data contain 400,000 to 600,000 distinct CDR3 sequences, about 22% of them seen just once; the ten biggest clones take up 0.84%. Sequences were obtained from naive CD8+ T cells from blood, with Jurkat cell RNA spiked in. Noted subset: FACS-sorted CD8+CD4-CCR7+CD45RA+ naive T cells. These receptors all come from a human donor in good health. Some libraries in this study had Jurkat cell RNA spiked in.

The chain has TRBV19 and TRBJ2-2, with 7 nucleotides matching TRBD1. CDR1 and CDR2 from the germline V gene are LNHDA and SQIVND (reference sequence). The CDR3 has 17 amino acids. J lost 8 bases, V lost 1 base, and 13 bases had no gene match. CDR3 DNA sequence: TGTGCCAGTAGTATAGCAAGGGACAGACCCGGATGGGGGGAGCTGTTTTTT. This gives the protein CASSIARDRPGWGELFF.

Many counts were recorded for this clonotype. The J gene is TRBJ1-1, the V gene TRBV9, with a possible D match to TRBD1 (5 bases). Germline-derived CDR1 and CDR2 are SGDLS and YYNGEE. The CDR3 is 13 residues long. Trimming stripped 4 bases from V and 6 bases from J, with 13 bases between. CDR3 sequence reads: CASSKTGGAEAFF. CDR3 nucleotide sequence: TGTGCCAGCAGCAAAACAGGTGGGGCTGAAGCTTTCTTT.

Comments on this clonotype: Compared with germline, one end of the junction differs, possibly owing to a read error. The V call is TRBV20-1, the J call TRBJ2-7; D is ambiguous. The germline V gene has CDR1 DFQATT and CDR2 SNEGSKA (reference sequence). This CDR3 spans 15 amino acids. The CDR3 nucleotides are TGCAGTGCTGAAGGGTCAGGCCAGATCTCCTACGAGCGGTACTTC. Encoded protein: CSAEGSGQISYERYF.

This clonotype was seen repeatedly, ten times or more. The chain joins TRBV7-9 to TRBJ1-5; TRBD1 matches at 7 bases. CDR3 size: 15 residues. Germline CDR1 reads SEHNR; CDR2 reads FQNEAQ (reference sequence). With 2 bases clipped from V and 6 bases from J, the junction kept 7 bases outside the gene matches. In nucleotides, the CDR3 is TGTGCCAGCAGCTTATCAGGGGGTGTCCCTCAGCCCCAGCATTTT. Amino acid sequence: CASSLSGGVPQPQHF.

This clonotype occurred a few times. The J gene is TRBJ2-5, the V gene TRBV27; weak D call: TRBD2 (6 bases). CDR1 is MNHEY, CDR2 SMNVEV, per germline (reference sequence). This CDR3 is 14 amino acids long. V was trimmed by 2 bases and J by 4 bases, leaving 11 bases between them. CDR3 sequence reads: CASSLNDGRETQYF. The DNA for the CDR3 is TGTGCCAGCAGTTTAAACGACGGGAGAGAGACCCAGTACTTC.

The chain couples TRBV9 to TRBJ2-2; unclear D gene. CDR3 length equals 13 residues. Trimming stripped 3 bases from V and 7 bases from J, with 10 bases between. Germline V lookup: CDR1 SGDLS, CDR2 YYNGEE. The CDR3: CASSARSNGELFF. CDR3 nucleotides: TGTGCCAGCAGCGCGAGAAGTAACGGGGAGCTGTTTTTT.

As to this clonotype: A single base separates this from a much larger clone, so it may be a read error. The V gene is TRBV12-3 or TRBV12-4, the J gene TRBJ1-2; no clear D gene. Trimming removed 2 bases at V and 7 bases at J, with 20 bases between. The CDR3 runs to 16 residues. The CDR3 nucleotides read TGTGCCAGCAGTTTAAGGGTTGGCAACCCCAGAAGTGGCTACACCTTC. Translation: CASSLRVGNPRSGYTF.

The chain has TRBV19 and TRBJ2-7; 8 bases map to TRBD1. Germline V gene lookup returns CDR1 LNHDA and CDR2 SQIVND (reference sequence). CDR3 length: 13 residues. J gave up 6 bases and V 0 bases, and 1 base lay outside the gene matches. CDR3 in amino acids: CASSIDDRGEQYF. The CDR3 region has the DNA TGTGCCAGTAGTATAGATGACAGGGGCGAGCAGTACTTC.

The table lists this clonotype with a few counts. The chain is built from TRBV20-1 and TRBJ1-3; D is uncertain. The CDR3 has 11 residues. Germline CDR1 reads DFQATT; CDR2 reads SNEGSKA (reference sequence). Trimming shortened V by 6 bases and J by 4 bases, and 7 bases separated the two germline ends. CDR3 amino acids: CSAERGNTIYF. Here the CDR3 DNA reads TGCAGTGCCGAGCGAGGAAACACCATATATTTT.

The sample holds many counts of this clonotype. CDR3 in DNA: TGTGCCAGCAGCAGGCTTCAAAGGGGGCTTGAGCCCCAGCATTTT. It encodes CASSRLQRGLEPQHF. The V and J genes are TRBV7-8 and TRBJ1-5; 7 bases match TRBD1. Germline V gene sequence: CDR1 SGHVS, CDR2 FQNEAQ. This CDR3 is built from 15 residues. Trimming cost V 5 bases and J 8 bases; bases outside gene matches: 12.